The 16 T cell receptor beta chains below all came from one sample that was sequenced in a study of control samples from healthy donors and cancer patients. Assay: immunoSEQ multiplex PCR; the TCRdb copy retains only in-frame clones and omits some. The sample yields approximately 89,000 clones, about 89% seen once. Sequenced material: blood. The receptors were gathered from a man in his fifties in good health.

This clone was seen a few times. This chain links TRBV2 with TRBJ2-3, with 11 nucleotides matching TRBD2. Germline-derived CDR1 and CDR2 are SNHLY and FYNNEI. With V trimmed by 6 bases and J by 3 bases, 5 bases remained unmatched. CDR3 size: 15 residues. In nucleotides, the CDR3 is TGTGCCAGCAGCCGACTAGCGGGAAAGACAGATACGCAGTATTTT. It is translated as CASSRLAGKTDTQYF. The full variable domain, rest sourced from reference TRBV2 and TRBJ2-3, is EPEVTQTPSHQVTQMGQEVILRCVPISNHLYFYWYRQILGQKVEFLVSFYNNEISEKSEIFDDQFSVERPDGSNFTLKIRSTKLEDSAMYFCASSRLAGKTDTQYFGPGTRLTVL.

The chain recombines TRBV9 with TRBJ2-1, with TRBD2 identical over 12 bases. With 1 base clipped from V and 1 base from J, the junction kept 3 bases outside the gene matches. CDR1 and CDR2 (germline): SGDLS, YYNGEE. The CDR3 totals 17 residues. CDR3 in amino acids: CASSVPSGRASYNEQFF. The DNA of the CDR3 is TGTGCCAGCAGCGTACCTAGCGGGAGGGCATCCTACAATGAGCAGTTCTTC.

The chain uses TRBV27 and TRBJ2-7; D unclear. This CDR3 comprises 13 residues. V was pared by 5 bases and J by 2 bases, with 10 bases between. The germline CDR1 and CDR2 sequences are MNHEY and SMNVEV (reference sequence). The CDR3, as DNA: TGTGCCAGCAGTCCATCCGGACCCTACGAGCAGTACGTC. Translation gives CASSPSGPYEQYV.

A few counts support this clone. J is TRBJ1-2 and V is TRBV10-2, with D unresolved. V lost 1 base, J lost 8 bases, and 11 bases lay in between. The CDR3 is made up of 13 amino acids. CDR1 is WSHSY and CDR2 is SAAADI in the germline V gene. CDR3 sequence reads: CASSEWEGDGYTF. The CDR3 bases are TGCGCCAGCAGTGAGTGGGAAGGCGACGGCTACACCTTC.

V gene TRBV6-1 combines with J gene TRBJ1-2; possible D gene TRBD1, 5 bases. CDR1 is MNHNS and CDR2 is SASEGT in the germline V gene. V lost 3 bases to trimming and J lost 3 bases, with 17 bases between them. There are 16 residues in the CDR3. The CDR3, as DNA: TGTGCCAGCAGTGACGGGACCGATAGCTTTTACTATGGCTACACCTTC. This codes for CASSDGTDSFYYGYTF.

V usage is TRBV6-6 and J usage is TRBJ1-1; D ambiguous. This CDR3 comprises 12 residues. Trimming removed 2 bases at V and 1 base at J, with 2 bases between. CDR1 and CDR2 (germline): MNHNY, SVGAGI (reference sequence). CDR3 sequence reads: CASSYQNTEAFF. CDR3 coding DNA: TGTGCCAGCAGTTACCAGAACACTGAAGCTTTCTTT.

The chain combines TRBV5-1 with TRBJ2-1; 11 bases align to TRBD2. Germline CDR1 is SGHRS and CDR2 is YFSETQ. The V segment lost 1 base and the J segment 6 bases; nucleotides outside the gene matches: 3. The CDR3 length is 15 residues. The chain's CDR3 is CASSLTSGRFNEQFF. The DNA of the CDR3 is TGCGCCAGCAGCTTGACTAGCGGGAGATTCAATGAGCAGTTCTTC. Filled out from reference TRBV5-1 and TRBJ2-1, the complete variable domain reads KAGVTQTPRYLIKTRGQQVTLSCSPISGHRSVSWYQQTPGQGLQFLFEYFSETQRNKGNFPGRFSGRQFSNSRSEMNVSTLELGDSALYLCASSLTSGRFNEQFFGPGTRLTVL.

The rearrangement uses TRBV6-2 or TRBV6-3 and TRBJ2-1; D remains unclear. CDR3 length equals 11 residues. V was trimmed by 2 bases and J by 9 bases, leaving 5 bases between them. Looked up from germline, CDR1 is MNHEY and CDR2 is SVGEGT. CDR3 DNA sequence: TGTGCCAGCAGTTACCCTAGTGAGCAGTTCTTC. It specifies CASSYPSEQFF.

This chain uses TRBV7-2 with TRBJ2-5, with 13 nucleotides matching TRBD2. The V segment lost 3 bases and the J segment 0 bases; nucleotides outside the gene matches: 1. CDR1 and CDR2 from the germline V gene are SGHTA and FQGNSA. The CDR3 is 16 residues long. CDR3 DNA: TGTGCCAGCAGCTTGGGGACTAGCGGGGACCAAGAGACCCAGTACTTC. It encodes CASSLGTSGDQETQYF.

The chain employs TRBV6-5 and TRBJ2-7, with a weak D call TRBD1 (6 bases). Germline CDR1 and CDR2: MNHEY and SVGAGI. This CDR3 is built from 14 residues. V lost 5 bases and J lost 2, with 13 bases in between. The CDR3: CASSPPRQAYEQYF. The CDR3 nucleotides read TGTGCCAGCAGTCCCCCTAGACAGGCCTACGAGCAGTACTTC.

The CDR3: CSVEVREGTEAFF. The CDR3 bases are TGCAGCGTTGAAGTCAGAGAGGGCACTGAAGCTTTCTTT. V is TRBV29-1 and J is TRBJ1-1; the D is unclear. With 1 base removed from V and 4 bases from J, the gap between germline ends came to 10 bases. CDR1 is SQVTM, CDR2 ANQGSEA, per germline. The CDR3 is 13 residues long. The whole variable domain, filled in from reference TRBV29-1 and TRBJ1-1, reads SAVISQKPSRDICQRGTSLTIQCQVDSQVTMMFWYRQQPGQSLTLIATANQGSEATYESGFVIDKFPISRPNLTFSTLTVSNMSPEDSSIYLCSVEVREGTEAFFGQGTRLTVV.

V usage is TRBV5-1 and J usage is TRBJ1-1, with D possibly TRBD1 on 6 matching bases. The germline V gene encodes CDR1 SGHRS and CDR2 YFSETQ. The CDR3 runs to 15 residues. Deletions cut 7 bases from V and 0 bases from J, with 16 bases between. The chain's CDR3 is CASSRGGGMNTEAFF. The CDR3 DNA is TGCGCCAGCTCCCGGGGGGGCGGGATGAACACTGAAGCTTTCTTT.

This chain connects TRBV12-5 to TRBJ2-7; 10 positions agree with TRBD2. The CDR3 sequence is 17 residues long. CDR1 is LGHNT and CDR2 is FRNRAP in the germline V gene. V was pared by 1 base and J by 4 bases, with 10 bases of the junction left unmatched. CDR3 bases: TGTGCTAGTGGTTTGGCAGCTAGCGGGGGAAATTATTACGAGCAGTACGTC. Translating it yields CASGLAASGGNYYEQYV.

The rearrangement joins TRBV7-6 to TRBJ2-3; D ambiguous. This CDR3 has 16 residues. Trimming took off 1 base at V and 2 bases at J, with 13 bases between the two ends. Germline values: CDR1 SGHVS, CDR2 FNYEAQ. The CDR3 DNA sequence: TGTGCCAGCAGCTTAGAGGCGACTGATTCCACAGATACGCAGTATTTT. It encodes CASSLEATDSTDTQYF.

This CDR3 is CASTQNFGGGQPQHF. The DNA for the CDR3 is TGTGCCAGTACCCAAAACTTCGGGGGCGGGCAGCCCCAGCATTTT. V usage is TRBV19 and J usage is TRBJ1-5; possible D gene TRBD1, 6 bases. V shed 7 bases and J shed 7 bases, with 20 bases lying between them. Germline V gene data show CDR1 as LNHDA and CDR2 as SQIVND (reference sequence). CDR3 length: 15 amino acids.

The chain employs TRBV5-5 and TRBJ1-1; D gene uncertain. Between the trimmed V and J ends, which lost 2 bases and 0 bases, there was a span of 5 bases. This CDR3 is built from 13 residues. Germline V gene data show CDR1 as SGHKS and CDR2 as YYEKEE (reference sequence). CDR3 region: CASSFTVNTEAFF. CDR3 bases: TGTGCCAGCAGCTTTACAGTGAACACTGAAGCTTTCTTT.